What follows are 31 T cell receptor beta chains derived from one specimen sequenced in a study of shared clonotypes between healthy human individuals. Naivety among CD8 cells was defined by CD45RO negativity and positive CCR7 selection, thereby excluding terminally differentiated effector memory CD45RA+ cells. The repertoire was sequenced with immunoSEQ multiplex PCR; TCRdb's copy has only in-frame clones and lacks some. The data hold 2 million to 2.5 million clones, with around 96% observed a single time. The specimen sequenced was naive CD8+ T cells sorted from blood. These receptors were obtained from a man between 18 and 29 years old in good health.

The chain joins TRBV9 to TRBJ2-1; D is unclear. The germline V gene encodes CDR1 SGDLS and CDR2 YYNGEE. V was shortened by 0 bases and J by 6 bases, with 13 bases between the two germline ends. This CDR3 spans 15 amino acids. CDR3 nucleotides: TGTGCCAGCAGCGTAGGACTTACCCCCGGCAATGAGCAGTTCTTC. Residues: CASSVGLTPGNEQFF. Complete variable domain (other parts from reference TRBV9 and TRBJ2-1): DSGVTQTPKHLITATGQRVTLRCSPRSGDLSVYWYQQSLDQGLQFLIQYYNGEERAKGNILERFSAQQFPDLHSELNLSSLELGDSALYFCASSVGLTPGNEQFFGPGTRLTVL.

As regards this clone: The sample holds other DNA sequences that translate to the same CDR3. This chain uses TRBV11-2 with TRBJ2-5; 7 nucleotides match TRBD2. This CDR3 comprises 14 residues. V lost 1 base and J lost 3; bases outside the gene matches: 2. Germline V gives CDR1 SGHAT, CDR2 FQNNGV. The CDR3 DNA reads TGTGCCAGCAGCTTAGTTGCGGGAGAAGAGACCCAGTACTTC. Protein sequence: CASSLVAGEETQYF.

This clone was seen a single time. CDR3 nucleotides: TGTGCCAGCAGCGTACCAAGGACTAGCGAGAACACCGGGGAGCTGTTTTTT. Translating it yields CASSVPRTSENTGELFF. The J gene is TRBJ2-2, the V gene TRBV9; 9 bases line up with TRBD2. From germline, CDR1 is SGDLS and CDR2 YYNGEE. V was pared by 1 base and J by 1 base, with 5 bases of the junction left unmatched. The CDR3 is made up of 17 amino acids.

The chain employs TRBV13 and TRBJ1-1; D perhaps matches TRBD1 (5 bases). V was clipped by 6 bases and J by 1 base, with 15 bases between them. Looked up from germline, CDR1 is PRHDT and CDR2 is FYEKMQ (reference sequence). This CDR3 region has 15 residues. The CDR3 DNA follows: TGTGCCAGCAGACCGGAACAGGAGAAGAACACTGAAGCTTTCTTT. Translated: CASRPEQEKNTEAFF.

This clone showed up just once. V is TRBV11-2 and J is TRBJ2-2, with 8 positions matching TRBD1. Germline CDR1 SGHAT, CDR2 FQNNGV. V shed 3 bases, J shed 1 base, and the junction held 10 bases outside the gene matches. The CDR3 totals 18 residues. CDR3 residues: CASSFRNTGGQNTGELFF. The CDR3 nucleotides are TGTGCCAGCAGCTTTCGGAACACAGGGGGACAGAACACCGGGGAGCTGTTTTTT.

The chain recombines TRBV19 with TRBJ2-3; D might be TRBD1 (6 bases). This CDR3 comprises 12 residues. Germline CDR1 LNHDA, CDR2 SQIVND (reference sequence). The V gene lost 5 bases and the J gene lost 7 bases, with 10 bases spanning the gap. CDR3 sequence: CASSHGQYTQYF. The CDR3 DNA reads as TGTGCCAGTAGTCACGGACAGTATACGCAGTATTTT.

This chain links TRBV4-3 with TRBJ2-7; a possible D gene is TRBD2 (7 bases). Germline loops: CDR1 LGHNA, CDR2 YSLEER. The CDR3 contains 16 residues. Deletions cut 0 bases from V and 4 bases from J, with 16 bases between. The CDR3 loop is CASSQDRGEGQYEQYF. In nucleotides, the CDR3 is TGCGCCAGCAGCCAAGATAGGGGGGAGGGCCAATACGAGCAGTACTTC.

V gene TRBV12-5 combines with J gene TRBJ2-1, with D possibly being TRBD1 or TRBD2 (5 bases each). The CDR3 runs to 13 residues. Germline V gives CDR1 LGHNT, CDR2 FRNRAP. The ends were cut back, 6 bases at V and 7 bases at J, with 13 bases in the middle. CDR3 sequence reads: CASGWGPPNEQFF. The CDR3 DNA follows: TGTGCTAGTGGCTGGGGACCGCCTAATGAGCAGTTCTTC.

V is TRBV14 and J is TRBJ2-7; TRBD2 matches 10 bases. The germline V gene encodes CDR1 SGHDN and CDR2 FVKESK. The CDR3 is 15 residues long. Losses at the gene ends were 1 base for V and 3 bases for J; bases not matched to a gene: 3. CDR3 residues: CASSQASGGYYEQYF. CDR3 DNA sequence: TGTGCCAGCAGCCAAGCTAGCGGGGGATACTACGAGCAGTACTTC.

The chain has TRBV6-5 and TRBJ2-1; tentatively, D is TRBD2 (6 bases). The CDR3 runs 16 residues. The V gene lost 0 bases and the J gene lost 4 bases, with 13 bases spanning the gap. Germline V gene lookup returns CDR1 MNHEY and CDR2 SVGAGI. The CDR3 is CASSYSSGEKYNEQFF. As DNA, the CDR3 is TGTGCCAGCAGTTACTCTTCGGGGGAGAAGTACAATGAGCAGTTCTTC.

The chain combines TRBV6-4 with TRBJ2-3; TRBD2 matches at 7 bases. Germline V gene data show CDR1 as MRHNA and CDR2 as SNTAGT. Unmatched junction bases numbered 3, after V lost 0 bases and J lost 0 bases. The CDR3 totals 16 residues. The CDR3 DNA reads TGTGCCAGCAGTGACTCTCCTAGCGGTAGCACAGATACGCAGTATTTT. This translates into CASSDSPSGSTDTQYF.

This chain joins TRBV2 and TRBJ2-7, with 10 bases fitting TRBD2. J lost 3 bases, V lost 1 base, and 3 bases had no gene match. CDR1 is SNHLY and CDR2 is FYNNEI in the germline V gene. The CDR3 runs to 15 residues. CDR3 sequence reads: CASSEGTSGFYEQYF. Here the CDR3 DNA reads TGTGCCAGCAGTGAAGGGACTAGCGGCTTCTACGAGCAGTACTTC.

This chain uses TRBV10-2 with TRBJ1-6; TRBD1 agrees at 7 bases. The length of the CDR3 is 16 residues. Trimming cost V 6 bases and J 8 bases; bases outside gene matches: 13. The germline gives CDR1 WSHSY, CDR2 SAAADI. CDR3 sequence (DNA): TGCGCCAGCAGCGAAAGTATAACAGGGGTTGATTCACCCCTCCACTTT. It specifies CASSESITGVDSPLHF.

In regard to this clone: The sample carries other DNA sequences with the same CDR3. The chain has TRBV5-1 and TRBJ1-2; D is uncertain. Germline values: CDR1 SGHRS, CDR2 YFSETQ. This CDR3 has 13 amino acids. V lost 4 bases and J lost 2, with 9 bases in between. The CDR3 DNA reads as TGCGCCAGCAGCCCTACAGAGAACTATGGCTACACCTTC. The encoded protein is CASSPTENYGYTF.

The chain has TRBV7-9 and TRBJ2-2; TRBD2 agrees at 7 bases. CDR3 length: 16 residues. Germline V gives CDR1 SEHNR, CDR2 FQNEAQ (reference sequence). The V and J ends lost 6 bases and 1 base, in that order; junction bases with no gene match: 8. CDR3 nucleotide sequence: TGTGCCAGCAGTAAGGGGCTAGCGGAGAACACCGGGGAGCTGTTTTTT. Residues: CASSKGLAENTGELFF.

The rearrangement uses TRBV7-9 and TRBJ2-1; D is uncertain. With 1 base removed from V and 4 bases from J, the gap between germline ends came to 11 bases. CDR1 is SEHNR and CDR2 is FQNEAQ in the germline V gene (reference sequence). The CDR3 contains 15 residues. The CDR3 loop is CASSLVEETYNEQFF. The CDR3 coding sequence is TGTGCCAGCAGCTTAGTCGAGGAAACATACAATGAGCAGTTCTTC.

The chain joins TRBV18 to TRBJ2-1, with 8 positions matching TRBD1. Germline lookup yields CDR1 KGHSH and CDR2 LQKENI. CDR3 length equals 13 residues. V trimming: 6 bases; J trimming: 4 bases; junction bases outside the gene matches: 2. The CDR3 coding sequence is TGTGCCAGCTCGACAGGGGATTACAATGAGCAGTTCTTC. Encoded protein: CASSTGDYNEQFF.

The gene calls are TRBV2 and TRBJ2-2; D is possibly TRBD1 (6 bases). Germline CDR1 is SNHLY and CDR2 is FYNNEI. V lost 3 bases and J lost 1, with 6 bases in between. The CDR3 extends over 14 amino acids. CDR3 sequence reads: CASSEDRNTGELFF. CDR3 coding DNA: TGTGCCAGCAGTGAGGACAGGAACACCGGGGAGCTGTTTTTT.

CDR3 bases: TGTGCCAGCAGGGAAACTCCCACTGGGGCCAACGTCCTGACTTTC. Protein: CASRETPTGANVLTF. The rearrangement joins TRBV2 to TRBJ2-6, with D unclear. Trimming took 6 bases from V and 2 from J, leaving 11 bases between them. CDR1 and CDR2 (germline): SNHLY, FYNNEI. This CDR3 is built from 15 residues.

V and J are TRBV7-2 and TRBJ2-3; D gene unclear. Germline CDR1 and CDR2: SGHTA and FQGNSA. V lost 5 bases, J lost 1 base, and 7 bases lay in between. There are 13 residues in the CDR3. CDR3 residues: CASSNLGTDTQYF. The DNA of the CDR3 is TGTGCCAGCAGCAACCTCGGCACAGATACGCAGTATTTT.

The chain uses TRBV10-1 and TRBJ2-1, with D hard to call. V was trimmed by 8 bases and J by 3 bases, leaving 14 bases between them. The CDR3 is made up of 14 amino acids. Per the germline V gene, CDR1 is WNHNN and CDR2 is SYGVQD (reference sequence). CDR3 sequence: CASGPSPLYNEQFF. In DNA, the CDR3 is TGCGCCAGCGGACCGTCCCCCCTCTACAATGAGCAGTTCTTC.

This clone was seen only once. V and J are TRBV19 and TRBJ1-4; 10 nucleotides agree with TRBD1. The CDR3 is made up of 13 amino acids. Germline values: CDR1 LNHDA, CDR2 SQIVND (reference sequence). The V and J ends lost 6 bases and 7 bases, in that order; junction bases with no gene match: 2. The CDR3 region has the DNA TGTGCCAGTAGGACAGGGGGCGGTGAAAAACTGTTTTTT. Protein product: CASRTGGGEKLFF.

This chain uses TRBV29-1 with TRBJ2-7; D may be TRBD1 or TRBD2 (6 bases each). Per the germline V gene, CDR1 is SQVTM and CDR2 is ANQGSEA. Trimming pared 6 bases from V and 6 bases from J, leaving 24 bases between. The length of the CDR3 is 15 residues. CDR3 in DNA: TGCAGCGTGCCGGGGGCCGCAGCCTCTGTGGGCGAGCAGTACTTC. Protein product: CSVPGAAASVGEQYF.

The chain has TRBV4-1 and TRBJ1-4; D remains unclear. CDR1 and CDR2 (germline): MGHRA, YSYEKL. CDR3 size: 13 residues. The V end lost 0 bases, the J end lost 9 bases, and 8 bases lay between the germline ends. The CDR3 coding sequence is TGCGCCAGCAGCCAAGAGTGGCAGCAAAAACTGTTTTTT. Translated, it gives CASSQEWQQKLFF.

The chain has TRBV4-2 and TRBJ2-1, with D unclear. This CDR3 has 15 residues. Germline loops: CDR1 LGHNA, CDR2 YNFKEQ. Trimming cost V 1 base and J 1 base, with 8 bases left between them. The CDR3 spells CASSQGSESYNEQFF. In DNA, the CDR3 is TGTGCCAGCAGCCAAGGGTCTGAGTCCTACAATGAGCAGTTCTTC.

Comments on this clone: Its ends do not fully match the called genes, so a read error is possible. The rearrangement joins TRBV4-1 to TRBJ1-6; D is undetermined. The germline V gene encodes CDR1 MGHRA and CDR2 YSYEKL. The CDR3 consists of 16 residues. This CDR3 reads CASSPTAGIYNSPPHF. As DNA, the CDR3 is TGCGCCAGCAGCCCCACGGCGGGTATCTATAATTCACCCCCCCACTTT.

This clone showed up just once. CDR3 bases: TGCGCCAGCAGCCAAGACTCCGGGCCGAGTGGAAACACCATATATTTT. Protein: CASSQDSGPSGNTIYF. The chain recombines TRBV4-3 with TRBJ1-3; no firm D call. V lost 0 bases to trimming and J lost 3 bases, with 12 bases between them. CDR3 size: 16 residues. From germline, CDR1 is LGHNA and CDR2 YSLEER.

The chain couples TRBV28 to TRBJ2-7, with 8 positions matching TRBD2. Germline assignment: CDR1 MDHEN and CDR2 SYDVKM. The CDR3 has 16 residues. Trimming removed 4 bases from V and 5 bases from J; junction bases left unmatched: 13. The CDR3 is CASSSLAERGWDEQYF. The CDR3 bases are TGTGCCAGCAGTTCTTTGGCAGAGCGGGGGTGGGACGAGCAGTACTTC.

The gene calls are TRBV29-1 and TRBJ2-5; 9 bases are a match to TRBD1. The V and J ends lost 6 bases and 5 bases, in that order; junction bases with no gene match: 10. Germline CDR1 SQVTM, CDR2 ANQGSEA. The CDR3 has 14 residues. The chain's CDR3 is CSVRTGDAGETQYF. The CDR3 region has the DNA TGCAGCGTACGGACAGGGGACGCCGGGGAGACCCAGTACTTC. Full variable domain (rest looked up from reference TRBV29-1 and TRBJ2-5): SAVISQKPSRDICQRGTSLTIQCQVDSQVTMMFWYRQQPGQSLTLIATANQGSEATYESGFVIDKFPISRPNLTFSTLTVSNMSPEDSSIYLCSVRTGDAGETQYFGPGTRLLVL.

This chain joins TRBV27 and TRBJ2-7; no clear D. The CDR3 totals 16 residues. The germline V and J ends were trimmed by 5 bases and 1 base, with 18 bases remaining between them. Germline assignment: CDR1 MNHEY and CDR2 SMNVEV (reference sequence). CDR3 protein: CASSPVKGQGSYEQYF. CDR3 DNA: TGTGCCAGCAGTCCGGTAAAGGGCCAAGGATCCTACGAGCAGTACTTC.

CDR3 protein: CASSSGTSGVRGEQYF. DNA of the CDR3: TGTGCCAGCAGCTCTGGGACTAGCGGTGTACGTGGCGAGCAGTACTTC. The V gene is TRBV13, the J gene TRBJ2-7, with 11 bases that match TRBD2. Germline V gene lookup returns CDR1 PRHDT and CDR2 FYEKMQ (reference sequence). The V and J ends lost 4 bases and 6 bases, in that order; junction bases with no gene match: 11. The CDR3 is 16 amino acids.